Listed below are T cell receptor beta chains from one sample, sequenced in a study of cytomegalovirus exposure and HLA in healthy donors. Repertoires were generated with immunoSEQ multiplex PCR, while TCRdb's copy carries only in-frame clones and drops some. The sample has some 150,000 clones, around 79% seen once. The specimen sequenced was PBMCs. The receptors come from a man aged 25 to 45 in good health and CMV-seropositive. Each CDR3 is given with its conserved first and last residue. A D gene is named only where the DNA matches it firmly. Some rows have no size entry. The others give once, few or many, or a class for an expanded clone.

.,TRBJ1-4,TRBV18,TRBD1,TGTGCCAGCTCACCAACGACAGGGGAGGAAAAACTGTTTTTT,CASSPTTGEEKLFF
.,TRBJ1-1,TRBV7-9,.,TGTGCCAGCAGCTTAGCGGAGGGGCGGAACACTGAAGCTTTCTTT,CASSLAEGRNTEAFF
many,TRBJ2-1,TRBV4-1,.,TGCGCCAGCAGCCAAGAAACTAGCTTCCTAAGCTCCTACAATGAGCAGTTCTTC,CASSQETSFLSSYNEQFF
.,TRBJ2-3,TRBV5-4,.,TGTGCCAGCAGCTCTCCTAGCAGCCGCACAGATACGCAGTATTTT,CASSSPSSRTDTQYF
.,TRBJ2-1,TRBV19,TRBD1,TGTGCCAGTAGTATAAAGACAGGGCGGTATGAGCAGTTCTTC,CASSIKTGRYEQFF
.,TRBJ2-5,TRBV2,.,TGTGCCAGCATCAGCGGACTTCCAAATGTTAGCCAGTACTTC,CASISGLPNVSQYF
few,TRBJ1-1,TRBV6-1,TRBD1,TGTGCCAGCAGTGAAGAATTGGGTACAGGGGGCACTGAAGCTTTCTTT,CASSEELGTGGTEAFF
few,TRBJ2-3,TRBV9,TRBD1,TGTGCCAGCAGCGTAGTCGCTAGGGCAGGGGGCGACGATACGCAGTATTTT,CASSVVARAGGDDTQYF
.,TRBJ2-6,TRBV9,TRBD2,TGTGCCAGCAGCGTAGCTGGGGGAGGGACCCGCTCTGGGGCCAACGTCCTGACTTTC,CASSVAGGGTRSGANVLTF
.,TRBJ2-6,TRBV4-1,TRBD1,TGCGCCAGCAGCCGCGGACAGGGTTTTGAGAGCGTCCTGACTTTC,CASSRGQGFESVLTF
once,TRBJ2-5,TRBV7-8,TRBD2,TGTGCCAGCAGCCTAACGGGTTTTCAGCGGGGGGCAGGAGAGACCCAGTACTTC,CASSLTGFQRGAGETQYF
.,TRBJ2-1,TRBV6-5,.,TGTGCCAGCAGTTACTTTTTAGAGGGAGATGAGCAGTTCTTC,CASSYFLEGDEQFF
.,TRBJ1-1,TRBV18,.,TGTGCCAGCTCACCGCCGAATGGCGGGGACCTGAACACTGAAGCTTTCTTT,CASSPPNGGDLNTEAFF
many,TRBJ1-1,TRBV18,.,TGTGCCAGCTCAACCGACGGAGACACTGAAGCTTTCTTT,CASSTDGDTEAFF
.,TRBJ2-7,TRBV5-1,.,TGCGCCAGCAGCTTGGATAATACACCCTACGAGCAGTACTTC,CASSLDNTPYEQYF
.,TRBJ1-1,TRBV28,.,TGTGCCAGCAGTCGAGGGGGTTTCGAAGCTTTCTTT,CASSRGGFEAFF
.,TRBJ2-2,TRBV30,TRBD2,TGTGCCTGTCCTAGTGGGACTAGCGGGACGTCCACCGGGGAGCTGTTTTTT,CACPSGTSGTSTGELFF
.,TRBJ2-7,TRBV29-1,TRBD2,TGCAGCGTTGGTAGCGGGTCCTCCCCCTACGAGCAGTACTTC,CSVGSGSSPYEQYF
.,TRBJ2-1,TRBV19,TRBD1,TGTGCCAGTAGTCTGAGACAGGGCGACTACTACAATGAGCAGTTCTTC,CASSLRQGDYYNEQFF
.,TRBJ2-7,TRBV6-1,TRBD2,TGTGCCAGCAGTGAAAGGGGACTAACAGCCTACGAGCAGTACTTC,CASSERGLTAYEQYF
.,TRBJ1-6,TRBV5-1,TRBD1,TGCGCCAGCAGCTACGGGACAGGCAATTCACCCCTCCACTTT,CASSYGTGNSPLHF
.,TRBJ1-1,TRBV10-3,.,TGTGCCATCAGCGAAAGGGATGGAGGAACTGAAGCTTTCTTT,CAISERDGGTEAFF
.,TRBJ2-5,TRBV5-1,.,TGCGCCAGCAGCTTCGAAGAGACCCAGTACTTC,CASSFEETQYF
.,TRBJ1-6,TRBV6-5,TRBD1,TGTGCCAGCAGTCCCTCGGGACAGGGAAATTCACCCCTCCACTTT,CASSPSGQGNSPLHF
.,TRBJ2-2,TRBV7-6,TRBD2,TGTGCCAGCAGCTTAGCGGCTAGCGGGGTGCGCGGGGAGCTGTTTTTT,CASSLAASGVRGELFF
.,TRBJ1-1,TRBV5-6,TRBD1,TGTGCCAGCAGCTCCACCTCAGGGGGCTATTTGGAAGCTTTCTTT,CASSSTSGGYLEAFF
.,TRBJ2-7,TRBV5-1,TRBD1,TGCGCCAGCAGCTTGGCCCAGGGGGCCGAGCAGTACTTC,CASSLAQGAEQYF
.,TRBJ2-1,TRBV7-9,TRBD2,TGTGCCAGCAGCCTTGGGACTAGCGGGAGTAGAGGGAATGAGCAGTTCTTC,CASSLGTSGSRGNEQFF
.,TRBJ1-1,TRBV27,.,TGTGCCAGCACCGGTGGGGGCCAGAACACTGAAGCTTTCTTT,CASTGGGQNTEAFF
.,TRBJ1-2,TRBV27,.,TGTGCCAGCAGTTCGACAGCTATCTATGGCTACACCTTC,CASSSTAIYGYTF
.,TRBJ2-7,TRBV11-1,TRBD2,TGTGCCAGCAGCCCGGACCCCGGGACTAGCGGCTACGAGCAGTACTTC,CASSPDPGTSGYEQYF
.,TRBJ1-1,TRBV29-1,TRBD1,TGCAGCGTAGAACGGACAGGGGATAGAGCTTTCTTT,CSVERTGDRAFF
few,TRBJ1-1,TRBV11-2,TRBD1,TGTGCCAGCAGCCCAGGACAGGGGGCATCGATGAACACTGAAGCTTTCTTT,CASSPGQGASMNTEAFF
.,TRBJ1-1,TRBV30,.,TGTGCCTGGAGGGCAGTGAACACTGAAGCTTTCTTT,CAWRAVNTEAFF
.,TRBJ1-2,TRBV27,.,TGTGCCAGCAGTTTAGTCTCCGGGGGAGGCTACACCTTC,CASSLVSGGGYTF
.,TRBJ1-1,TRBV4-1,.,TGCGCCAGCAGCTCCCCACTCCTTGGGCTGGGCACTGAAGCTTTCTTT,CASSSPLLGLGTEAFF
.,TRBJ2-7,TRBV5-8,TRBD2,TGTGCCAGCAGCTTGGAATGGGGCGGGGGGGCCTACGAGCAGTACTTC,CASSLEWGGGAYEQYF
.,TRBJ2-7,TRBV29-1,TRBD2,TGCAGCGCGGGACTAGCTTTCGAGCAGTACTTC,CSAGLAFEQYF
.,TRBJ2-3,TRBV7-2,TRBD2,TGTGCCAGCAGCGGGAGCGGGGGAACATCTGATACGCAGTATTTT,CASSGSGGTSDTQYF
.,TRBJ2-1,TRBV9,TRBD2,TGTGCCAGCAGCCTCAGCGGGGGGGAGCAGTTCTTC,CASSLSGGEQFF
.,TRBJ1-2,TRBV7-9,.,TGTGCCAGCAGCTTGGGGGCGTTATATGGCTACACCTTC,CASSLGALYGYTF
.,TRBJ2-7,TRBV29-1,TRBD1,TGCAGCGTTGCCCCGGGACAGGGAACCGAGCAGTACTTC,CSVAPGQGTEQYF
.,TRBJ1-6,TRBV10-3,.,TGTGCCATCAGGGGAGAATTGAAGTCACCCCTCCACTTT,CAIRGELKSPLHF
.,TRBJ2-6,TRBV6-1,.,TGTGCCAGCAGAGCCGAAATGGGGGCCAACGTCCTGACTTTC,CASRAEMGANVLTF
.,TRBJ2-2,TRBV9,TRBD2,TGTGCCAGCAGCCCACGGGGGGGCACCGGGGAGCTGTTTTTT,CASSPRGGTGELFF